This record concerns one T cell receptor (beta chain) sequence. It has no known antigen specificity. No per-base quality is available; no much larger clone lies one base away. The entry originates in a study of blood T cell repertoires in COVID-19 (TCRdb year 2020). Background for the entire study: The collaborator samples originated in the United States, Italy and Spain and spanned the acute and convalescent phases of COVID-19. The repertoires were released in a freely available public database meant as a resource for research on the immune response to SARS-CoV-2. The material from the prospective study consisted of cDNA or gDNA derived from T cells, B-cell-depleted T cells, or PBMCs. Samples were obtained from the ongoing ImmuneRACE study (first 160 participants) and from roughly 1,300 subjects provided by 6 global collaborators. Nearly every sample came with metadata listing a de-identified subject ID, COVID-19 status, age in years and sex. The dataset comprised deeply sampled blood TCRbeta repertoires from subjects exposed to, actively infected with, or recovered from COVID-19. Where available, HLA class I and class II types were taken from metadata supplied by the sample provider and were not determined by assay-based typing. On the study overall, not on this receptor specifically: How much clinical and demographic metadata was included differed by source and by participant, and the metadata was provided uncurated.

TCRbeta CDR3 regions were amplified from genomic DNA by means of the immunoSEQ Assay, a bias-controlled multiplex PCR. Processing in the source paper ran as follows. The number of nucleated cells in each sample was estimated by amplification of reference gene primers within the assay. Sequence reads were collapsed and filtered to measure the absolute abundance of every unique TCRbeta CDR3 rearrangement. For each sample, productive Simpson clonality was calculated as the square root of Simpson's diversity index across productive rearrangements. The table was pulled from immuneACCESS by TCRdb, which kept in-frame rearrangements only. Such tables lose some clones; where checked, under half of the loss comes from unresolved V genes, and the rest has no known cause. Clonal size and the V and J genes are those of that table, whereas D and trimming came from the DNA. Present in this sample are approximately 120,000 clones, more than 70% of which were seen just once. 1.5% to 1.7% of the sample is taken by the ten largest.

The CDR3 numbers 13 residues from cysteine through phenylalanine. Kept here is only the CDR3 DNA, which spans 39 bases and is read in frame from base 1. The junction shows trimming of 1 base on V and 8 bases on J, plus 8 bases between the germline ends. The germline V gene gives CDR1 as SGHTA and CDR2 as FQGNSA. Each collaborating institution followed its own protocols to collect whole blood in K2EDTA tubes. For TCRbeta analysis, collaborator samples were shipped as frozen whole blood, as isolated PBMCs, or as DNA extracted from either sample type. This receptor was taken from a human donor in a cohort sampled during active COVID-19. The chain is assembled from TRBV7-2 and TRBJ2-2; TRBD2 is possibly the D segment (5 matching bases). The sequenced material came from peripheral blood. The nucleotides are TGTGCCAGCAGCTTAGGGACTTTAGGGGAGCTGTTTTTT. It codes for CASSLGTLGELFF.